This entry concerns a single T cell receptor (beta chain). The CDR3 has 14 amino acids. V lost 7 bases, J lost 5 bases, and 17 bases lay in between. Looked up from germline, CDR1 is MNHEY and CDR2 is SVGAGI. This sample was taken from a study of CD8 T cells in Susac syndrome. An amount of RNA that ranged from roughly 0.5 to 1 ug was reverse transcribed with random hexamers. TCRdb redid the calling of the immunoSEQ multiplex PCR reads with MiXCR, one entry per CDR3 protein. The table includes some 300,000 distinct CDR3 sequences, roughly 85% detected once. The V gene is TRBV6-5, the J gene TRBJ1-1; maybe TRBD1 (5 bases). Input material: CD8+ T cells from PBMCs. This TCR derives from a human donor with multiple sclerosis. In DNA, the CDR3 is TGTGCCAGCATCCCAGGGACCGGAATGACTGAAGCTTTCTTT. This translates into CASIPGTGMTEAFF.